The 2 T cell receptor beta chains below were found in one sample sequenced in a study of blood T cell repertoires in COVID-19. TCRdb's copy holds only in-frame clones and misses some; the assay was immunoSEQ multiplex PCR. The sample comprises fewer than 400,000 clones, around 90% of which are singletons, and less than 3% rests with the top ten. The sample comprised peripheral blood. The source of these receptors is a woman under 40 with COVID-19, enrolled during active disease.

This chain's CDR3 is CASSSPGLAGVGTDTQYF. In DNA, the CDR3 is TGTGCCAGCAGTTCTCCGGGACTAGCGGGAGTGGGGACAGATACGCAGTATTTT. The chain joins TRBV28 to TRBJ2-3, with 14 bases lining up with TRBD2. After removal of 4 bases from V and 3 bases from J, the junction contained 9 bases not matched to a gene. CDR1 MDHEN and CDR2 SYDVKM come from the germline V gene. The CDR3 runs to 18 residues.

The CDR3 is CASSSGGWGEKLFF. The CDR3 DNA reads as TGTGCCAGCAGCTCCGGGGGATGGGGTGAAAAACTGTTTTTT. The chain couples TRBV7-9 to TRBJ1-4, with D possibly being TRBD1 (5 bases). Trimming shortened V by 4 bases and J by 7 bases, and 13 bases separated the two germline ends. Germline CDR1 and CDR2: SEHNR and FQNEAQ (reference sequence). The CDR3 sequence is 14 residues long.